A selection of T cell receptor beta chains follows, all from one sample in a study of blood T cell repertoires in COVID-19. TCRdb keeps only in-frame clones here, not all; method: immunoSEQ multiplex PCR. The repertoire has around 300,000 clones, more than 75% of them found once; the top ten carry under 4.5%. The sequencing input was peripheral blood. These receptors were taken from a woman in her forties or fifties with active or convalescent COVID-19. CDR3s include the opening cysteine and the closing phenylalanine or tryptophan. The order of the fields is clone size, D gene, J gene, V gene, CDR3 DNA, CDR3 protein. The D gene is left open where the match is weak. Clone size is not always given. Where it is, it says once, few, many or a class for expanded clones.

>-|TRBD2|TRBJ2-2|TRBV7-2
TGTGCCAGCAGCTTCGGACTAGCGGGTGCCGGGGAGCTGTTTTTT
CASSFGLAGAGELFF
>-|TRBD1|TRBJ2-3|TRBV11-1
TGTGCCAGCAGCTTGAGACAGGGGAGCACAGATACGCAGTATTTT
CASSLRQGSTDTQYF
>-|-|TRBJ1-3|TRBV18
TGTGCCAGCTCACCGCGCAGGGTAGACTCTGGAAACACCATATATTTT
CASSPRRVDSGNTIYF
>-|-|TRBJ1-1|TRBV2
TGTGCCAGCAGTGAGGAAGGGGTATTCACTGAAGCTTTCTTT
CASSEEGVFTEAFF
>-|TRBD1|TRBJ2-6|TRBV4-3
TGCGCCAGCAGCCAAGTTACAGGGGGAACAGGGGGCGGCGTCCTGACTTTC
CASSQVTGGTGGGVLTF
>-|-|TRBJ1-1|TRBV12-3/TRBV12-4
TGTGCCAGCAGTTACGGGGGCACTGAAGCTTTCTTT
CASSYGGTEAFF
>once|-|TRBJ2-7|TRBV7-2
TGTGCCAGCAGCCTCGACAATACCTACGAGCAGTACTTC
CASSLDNTYEQYF
>-|TRBD1|TRBJ1-2|TRBV29-1
TGCAGCGTTGGAGAGGGACAGAACTATGGCTACACCTTC
CSVGEGQNYGYTF
>-|-|TRBJ1-4|TRBV19
TGTGCCAGTAGTATAGCAGGGGTGGAAGAAAAACTGTTTTTT
CASSIAGVEEKLFF
>-|-|TRBJ2-7|TRBV19
TGTGCCAGTAGTACTAGGCCCGGAGCCTACGAGCAGTACTTC
CASSTRPGAYEQYF
>-|TRBD1|TRBJ2-1|TRBV19
TGTGCCAGTAGTATCAATGAACAGGGGGCGAATGAGCAGTTCTTC
CASSINEQGANEQFF
>few|-|TRBJ1-1|TRBV6-5
TGTGCCAGCAGTTTAGAGAATACAGCGAACACTGAAGCTTTCTTT
CASSLENTANTEAFF
>-|TRBD2|TRBJ2-1|TRBV4-1
TGCGCCAGCAGCCTCAGACGCGGGAGCACCTACAATGAGCAGTTCTTC
CASSLRRGSTYNEQFF
>once|TRBD1|TRBJ2-7|TRBV4-3
TGCGCCAGCAGCCAAGCACAGGGGAGCTACGAGCAGTACTTC
CASSQAQGSYEQYF
>-|TRBD1|TRBJ1-2|TRBV3-1/TRBV3-2
TGTGCCAGCAGCCAAGGACCCGACAGGGGGTGGTCTGGCTACACCTTC
CASSQGPDRGWSGYTF
>-|TRBD1|TRBJ1-2|TRBV7-9
TGTGCCAGCAGCCCGGGGACAGGGACCTATGGCTACACCTTC
CASSPGTGTYGYTF
>-|TRBD2|TRBJ2-5|TRBV5-4
TGTGCCAGCAGCCCCGCCGCTAGCGGGGGATTGCAAGAGACCCAGTACTTC
CASSPAASGGLQETQYF
>-|-|TRBJ1-4|TRBV19
TGTGCCAGTAGTATAGGCCGCACCTCCGGTAGTGAAAAACTGTTTTTT
CASSIGRTSGSEKLFF
>-|TRBD2|TRBJ2-1|TRBV7-2
TGTGCCAGCAGCTTGACTAGCGGATACAATGAGCAGTTCTTC
CASSLTSGYNEQFF
>-|-|TRBJ1-5|TRBV12-3/TRBV12-4
TGTGCCAGCACCCTGAGCGGGGATCAGCCCCAGCATTTT
CASTLSGDQPQHF
>-|TRBD1|TRBJ2-1|TRBV28
TGTGCCAGCAGTTCGGGACAGGGCTACAATGAGCAGTTCTTC
CASSSGQGYNEQFF
>-|TRBD1|TRBJ2-1|TRBV5-1
TGCGCCAGCAGCTTTCGCAGGGGGCTATCCTACAATGAGCAGTTCTTC
CASSFRRGLSYNEQFF
>-|TRBD1|TRBJ1-2|TRBV19
TGTGCCAGTAGTACATCACAGGGGGCATACTATGGCTACACCTTC
CASSTSQGAYYGYTF
>-|TRBD1|TRBJ1-3|TRBV6-5
TGTGCCAGCAGTCCCGGGACAGGGTACGGAAACACCATATATTTT
CASSPGTGYGNTIYF
>-|-|TRBJ1-1|TRBV7-2
TGTGCCAGCAGCTCCGGACAGAACACTGAAGCTTTCTTT
CASSSGQNTEAFF
>-|TRBD1|TRBJ1-1|TRBV7-9
TGTGCCAGCAGCCCTAGACAGGGTGGCACGAACGGTGAAGCTTTCTTT
CASSPRQGGTNGEAFF
>-|TRBD1|TRBJ1-2|TRBV27
TGTGCCAGCAGTTTTCTTCAGGGGGCGCTTGGCTACACCTTC
CASSFLQGALGYTF
>-|TRBD1|TRBJ1-2|TRBV18
TGTGCCAGCTCCGCTCGACAGGGCGATGGCTACACCTTC
CASSARQGDGYTF
>-|TRBD1|TRBJ1-4|TRBV2
TGTGCCAGCAGTCGTAACAGGGGGCTTGGTGAAAAACTGTTTTTT
CASSRNRGLGEKLFF
>-|TRBD1|TRBJ2-7|TRBV7-2
TGTGCCAGCAGCTCCCAAGGACAGGCCTCCTACGAGCAGTACTTC
CASSSQGQASYEQYF
>-|-|TRBJ1-2|TRBV28
TGTGCCAGCAGTTTATCGCGCGGCTACACCTTC
CASSLSRGYTF
>-|TRBD1|TRBJ2-7|TRBV6-5
TGTGCCAGCAGGTCGGGACAGGATGTTTACGAGCAGTACTTC
CASRSGQDVYEQYF
>-|-|TRBJ1-1|TRBV2
TGTGCCAGCAGTCCCCCAGAGGAGACGTCTGAAGCTTTCTTT
CASSPPEETSEAFF
>once|TRBD1|TRBJ1-6|TRBV10-3
TGTGCCATCAGTGAGGAGGCGGTGAGGGGGCTTAATATGTATTGGGATGTAAATTCACCCCTCCACTTT
CAISEEAVRGLNMYWDVNSPLHF
>-|TRBD1|TRBJ2-7|TRBV15
TGTGCCACCAGCAATTCAGGGGGCCTCTCCTACGAGCAGTACTTC
CATSNSGGLSYEQYF
>once|-|TRBJ1-1|TRBV14
TGTGCCAGCAGCCAAGATGGGTACAGCATGAACACTGAAGCTTTCTTT
CASSQDGYSMNTEAFF
>-|TRBD1|TRBJ1-1|TRBV28
TGTGCCAGCAGACTCGCGGACAGGGCAGCTTTCTTT
CASRLADRAAFF
>-|-|TRBJ1-1|TRBV28
TGTGCCAGCACCTCGACCAGGGGTTTTAATACTGAAGCTTTCTTT
CASTSTRGFNTEAFF
>-|-|TRBJ2-3|TRBV19
TGTGCCAGTAGTATTCGGGAAGCCTCAGATACGCAGTATTTT
CASSIREASDTQYF
>-|-|TRBJ1-1|TRBV11-2
TGTGCCAGCAGCCTCTCGAGGGGGAGCACTGAAGCTTTCTTT
CASSLSRGSTEAFF
>once|TRBD1|TRBJ2-7|TRBV4-3
TGCGCCAGCAGCCAGGGACAGGGGGTTCCCTCCTACGAGCAGTACTTC
CASSQGQGVPSYEQYF
>once|-|TRBJ2-1|TRBV2
TGTGCCAGCAGTGAAGCCGGCGGCCCGACGGGTAATGAGCAGTTCTTC
CASSEAGGPTGNEQFF
>-|TRBD2|TRBJ2-2|TRBV9
TGTGCCAGCAGCGCGAGGACGACTAGCGGGAGGGCCTCCCCTCTTAAGGGCGGGGAGCTGTTTTTT
CASSARTTSGRASPLKGGELFF
>-|TRBD2|TRBJ2-1|TRBV9
TGTGCCAGCAGCGTCCTGAGCGGGAGTAATGAGCAGTTCTTC
CASSVLSGSNEQFF
>once|TRBD2|TRBJ2-7|TRBV4-1
TGCGCCAGCAGCCCTAGCGGCTTGGCCTACGAGCAGTACTTC
CASSPSGLAYEQYF
>-|-|TRBJ1-2|TRBV5-1
TGCGCCAGCAGCCCCTTGGGCTGGGACTATGGCTACACCTTC
CASSPLGWDYGYTF
>-|-|TRBJ1-5|TRBV7-6
TGTGCCAGCAGCTTAACCCAGGGTAGGGATCAGCCCCAGCATTTT
CASSLTQGRDQPQHF
>-|TRBD2|TRBJ2-1|TRBV6-2/TRBV6-3
TGTGCCAGCAGTTCGCTAGCGGGAGTTGGGAATGAGCAGTTCTTC
CASSSLAGVGNEQFF
>-|TRBD2|TRBJ2-3|TRBV7-3
TGTGCCAGCAGCTTAAGAGGTCCGGGCGGGAGTCTTCCAGATACGCAGTATTTT
CASSLRGPGGSLPDTQYF
>-|-|TRBJ2-1|TRBV19
TGTGCCAGTAGTACTGGACTATACGGGCATGAGCAGTTCTTC
CASSTGLYGHEQFF
>-|-|TRBJ2-5|TRBV7-9
TGTGCCAGCACCTTCTACGCGGGGAAGCGAGAGACCCAGTACTTC
CASTFYAGKRETQYF
>-|TRBD1|TRBJ1-1|TRBV19
TGTGCCAGTAGGCACCCCGGACAGGGATCCATGAACACTGAAGCTTTCTTT
CASRHPGQGSMNTEAFF
>-|-|TRBJ1-1|TRBV18
TGTGCCAGCTCACCATTGACAGGGAACACTGAAGCTTTCTTT
CASSPLTGNTEAFF
>-|-|TRBJ1-5|TRBV6-4
TGTGCCAGCAGTGACTCGAGCGGGGGCGGTCAGCCCCAGCATTTT
CASSDSSGGGQPQHF
>-|TRBD2|TRBJ2-3|TRBV23-1
TGCGCCAGCAGTCAGACTAGCGGAAGAGAGACAGATACGCAGTATTTT
CASSQTSGRETDTQYF
>-|TRBD1|TRBJ2-7|TRBV6-5
TGTGCCAGCAGTTACTCGATGGGACAGCGAGCCTACGAGCAGTACTTC
CASSYSMGQRAYEQYF
>-|-|TRBJ2-2|TRBV28
TGTGCCAGCAGTTTTGCCGTCAGGGGAACCACCGGGGAGCTGTTTTTT
CASSFAVRGTTGELFF